The present entry profiles one T cell receptor (beta chain) with its context. Assay: immunoSEQ multiplex PCR; the TCRdb copy retains only in-frame clones and omits some. The table lists approximately 40,000 clones, over 70% of them singletons. The data belong to a study of control samples from healthy donors and cancer patients. Germline V gene data show CDR1 as SGDLS and CDR2 as YYNGEE. CDR3 size: 14 residues. The V and J ends lost 3 bases and 7 bases, in that order; junction bases with no gene match: 2. The specimen sequenced was PBMCs. The clonotype was recovered from a woman in her sixties with lung cancer. The chain carries TRBV9 and TRBJ2-1; 12 bases match TRBD2. For the CDR3, the DNA is TGTGCCAGCAGCGATCTAGCGGGGGGGAATGAGCAGTTCTTC. As protein: CASSDLAGGNEQFF.